Below are 17 T cell receptor beta chains sequenced from a single sample in a study of vaccination and CD4 T cells after COVID-19. These receptors have no known antigen. The Oncomine TCR Beta short-read assay was applied to DNA of cultured CD4+ T cells. TCRdb fed the PCR reads into MiXCR, producing one record per CDR3 protein. The sample yields about 16,000 distinct CDR3 sequences, roughly 56% seen once. Treatment noted: approximately 11-day PBMC culture with coronavirus spike peptide pools or control peptides (ViraFEST assay). Sequencing was carried out using CD4+ T cells from blood, cultured in vitro. The receptor set was obtained from a human donor who had recovered from COVID-19.

V usage is TRBV4-3 and J usage is TRBJ1-2; TRBD1 agrees at 7 bases. The germline V gene encodes CDR1 LGHNA and CDR2 YSLEER. The CDR3 runs 14 residues. The junction had 3 bases not matched to a gene; V was cut back by 3 bases and J by 2 bases. In DNA, the CDR3 is TGCGCCAGCAGCCACTTGACAGGGAACTATGGCTACACCTTC. Translation: CASSHLTGNYGYTF.

This chain uses TRBV11-3 with TRBJ2-7, with 8 bases identical to TRBD1. The V gene end was trimmed by 5 bases and the J gene end by 5 bases; junction bases not matched to a gene: 5. In germline, CDR1 is SGHNT, CDR2 YENEEA. The CDR3 sequence is 13 residues long. This CDR3 is CASSLGQGHEQYF. CDR3 DNA sequence: TGTGCCAGCAGCCTAGGACAGGGCCACGAGCAGTACTTC.

CDR3 residues: CASSRTRQEDTQYF. The CDR3 DNA reads as TGTGCCAGCAGCCGTACCAGACAGGAAGATACGCAGTATTTT. The chain employs TRBV7-9 and TRBJ2-3; D may be TRBD1 (6 bases). Per germline, CDR1 SEHNR and CDR2 FQNEAQ (reference sequence). V was cut by 5 bases and J by 5 bases, with 14 bases left in between. This CDR3 region has 14 residues. Using reference TRBV7-9 and TRBJ2-3 for the parts outside the CDR3, the full variable domain is DTGVSQNPRHKITKRGQNVTFRCDPISEHNRLYWYRQTLGQGPEFLTYFQNEAQLEKSRLLSDRFSAERPKGSFSTLEIQRTEQGDSAMYLCASSRTRQEDTQYFGPGTRLTVL.

The CDR3 is CATSRDRGHSYEQYF. The DNA of the CDR3 is TGTGCCACCAGTAGGGACAGGGGGCACTCCTACGAGCAGTACTTC. This sequence joins TRBV24-1 and TRBJ2-7, with 12 nucleotides matching TRBD1. This CDR3 comprises 15 residues. Germline assignment: CDR1 KGHDR and CDR2 SFDVKD. Germline trimming cut 6 bases from V and 0 bases from J; bases unmatched to any gene: 2.

This clonotype came up a few times. This sequence joins TRBV20-1 and TRBJ1-5; maybe TRBD1 (6 bases). CDR3 size: 18 residues. The germline V gene has CDR1 DFQATT and CDR2 SNEGSKA (reference sequence). The germline V and J ends were trimmed by 0 bases and 3 bases, with 21 bases remaining between them. In DNA, the CDR3 is TGCAGTGCTAGAGATAGTCAGGGGATGGGCACGGTCAATCAGCCCCAGCATTTT. It translates to CSARDSQGMGTVNQPQHF.

This clonotype was detected only once. V is TRBV7-3 and J is TRBJ2-3, with D hard to call. Germline V gene data show CDR1 as SGHTA and CDR2 as FQGTGA. The V end lost 3 bases, the J end lost 4 bases, and 17 bases lay between the germline ends. This CDR3 is 16 amino acids long. The CDR3 sequence is CASSLGALGDSDTQYF. The CDR3 nucleotides are TGTGCCAGCAGCTTGGGTGCGCTAGGCGACTCAGATACGCAGTATTTT.

The genes are TRBV11-3 and TRBJ2-1, with D maybe TRBD2 (5 bases). Germline loops: CDR1 SGHNT, CDR2 YENEEA. The V end was cut by 1 base, the J end by 10 bases, with 20 bases between. This CDR3 has 16 amino acids. The CDR3 coding sequence is TGTGCCAGCAGCTTAGCGGATCGAGTGGCAGGCGGGGAGCAGTTCTTC. This translates into CASSLADRVAGGEQFF.

The J gene is TRBJ1-2, the V gene TRBV30, with TRBD1 as a possible D gene (6 bases). In germline, CDR1 is GTSNPN, CDR2 SVGIG (reference sequence). V was pared by 1 base and J by 0 bases, with 9 bases between. This CDR3 spans 14 amino acids. CDR3 amino acids: CAWSAGQPNYGYTF. The DNA for the CDR3 is TGTGCCTGGAGTGCCGGACAGCCTAACTATGGCTACACCTTC.

This clonotype was seen once. This sequence joins TRBV11-3 and TRBJ2-7; D is ambiguous. The germline V and J ends were trimmed by 1 base and 0 bases, with 10 bases remaining between them. CDR1 and CDR2 (germline): SGHNT, YENEEA. CDR3 length equals 15 residues. CDR3 sequence (DNA): TGTGCCAGCAGCTTAGTCGGGTACGGCTCCTACGAGCAGTACTTC. It translates to CASSLVGYGSYEQYF.

CDR3 residues: CAINTLRDRLAKNIQYF. CDR3 nucleotide sequence: TGTGCCATCAACACGCTGCGGGACAGGCTAGCCAAAAACATTCAGTACTTC. The rearrangement joins TRBV10-3 to TRBJ2-4; 8 bases match TRBD1. CDR3 length: 17 amino acids. Per germline, CDR1 ENHRY and CDR2 SYGVKD. J gave up 0 bases and V 7 bases, and 11 bases lay outside the gene matches.

The J gene is TRBJ2-1, the V gene TRBV4-2, with no clear D. Trimming shortened V by 2 bases and J by 5 bases, and 4 bases separated the two germline ends. The germline CDR1 and CDR2 sequences are LGHNA and YNFKEQ. The CDR3 totals 12 residues. The CDR3 loop reads CASSQPHNEQFF. CDR3 bases: TGTGCCAGCAGCCAACCCCACAATGAGCAGTTCTTC.

This clonotype was counted between two and nine times. This chain uses TRBV5-1 with TRBJ2-5; no firm D call. V shed 0 bases and J shed 2 bases, with 5 bases lying between them. Germline assignment: CDR1 SGHRS and CDR2 YFSETQ. CDR3 size: 13 residues. CDR3 loop: CASSLVVQETQYF. The CDR3 region has the DNA TGCGCCAGCAGCTTGGTGGTGCAAGAGACCCAGTACTTC.

This clonotype was seen more than once but under ten times. The CDR3 here is CASSLIAETAYEQYF. Here the CDR3 DNA reads TGTGCCAGCAGTTTAATAGCGGAAACCGCCTACGAGCAGTACTTC. J is TRBJ2-7 and V is TRBV27, with TRBD2 as a possible D gene (6 bases). Trimming shortened V by 2 bases and J by 2 bases, and 13 bases separated the two germline ends. The CDR3 consists of 15 residues. The germline V gene encodes CDR1 MNHEY and CDR2 SMNVEV (reference sequence).

In this sample, this clonotype turned up once. The chain combines TRBV2 with TRBJ2-1, with unresolved D. V shed 3 bases and J shed 6 bases, with 6 bases lying between them. CDR1 is SNHLY, CDR2 FYNNEI, per germline. CDR3 size: 12 residues. The CDR3 reads CASSETPNEQFF. CDR3 in DNA: TGTGCCAGCAGTGAGACTCCCAATGAGCAGTTCTTC. The variable domain in full, completed from reference TRBV2 and TRBJ2-1, reads EPEVTQTPSHQVTQMGQEVILRCVPISNHLYFYWYRQILGQKVEFLVSFYNNEISEKSEIFDDQFSVERPDGSNFTLKIRSTKLEDSAMYFCASSETPNEQFFGPGTRLTVL.

This clonotype was seen more than once but under ten times. The chain recombines TRBV6-1 with TRBJ1-5; D is unclear. The CDR3 is made up of 13 amino acids. V gave up 7 bases and J gave up 4 bases, with 11 bases separating them. The germline V gene encodes CDR1 MNHNS and CDR2 SASEGT. Here the CDR3 reads CASTETRNQPQHF. CDR3 in DNA: TGTGCCAGCACCGAGACAAGAAATCAGCCCCAGCATTTT.

The chain is built from TRBV5-4 and TRBJ2-7; possibly TRBD1 for D (6 bases). This CDR3 spans 13 amino acids. Trimming took 4 bases from V and 2 from J, leaving 10 bases between them. Germline-derived CDR1 and CDR2 are SGHNT and YYREEE (reference sequence). The CDR3 DNA reads as TGTGCCAGCAGCGTGGGGGCCCCCTACGAGCAGTACTTC. This encodes CASSVGAPYEQYF.

The gene calls are TRBV30 and TRBJ1-1; 8 bases align to TRBD1. The CDR3 extends over 13 amino acids. After removal of 3 bases from V and 4 bases from J, the junction contained 4 bases not matched to a gene. The V gene's germline CDR1 is GTSNPN and CDR2 SVGIG (reference sequence). This CDR3 reads CAWSAGQVTEAFF. The CDR3 coding sequence is TGTGCCTGGAGCGCGGGACAGGTCACTGAAGCTTTCTTT.